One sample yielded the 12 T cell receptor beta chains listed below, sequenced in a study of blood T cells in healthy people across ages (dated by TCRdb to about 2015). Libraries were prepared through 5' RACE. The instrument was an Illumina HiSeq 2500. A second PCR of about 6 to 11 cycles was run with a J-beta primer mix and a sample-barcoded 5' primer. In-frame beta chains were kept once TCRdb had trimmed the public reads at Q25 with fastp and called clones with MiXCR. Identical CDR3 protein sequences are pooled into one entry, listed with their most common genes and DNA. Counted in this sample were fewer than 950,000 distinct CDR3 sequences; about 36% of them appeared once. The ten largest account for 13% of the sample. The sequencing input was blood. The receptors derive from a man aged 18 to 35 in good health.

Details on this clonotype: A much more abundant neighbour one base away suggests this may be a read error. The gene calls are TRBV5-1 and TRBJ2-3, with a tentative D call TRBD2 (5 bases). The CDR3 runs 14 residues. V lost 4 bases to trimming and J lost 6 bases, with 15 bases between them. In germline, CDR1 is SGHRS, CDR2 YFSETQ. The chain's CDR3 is CASSIGRGRDTQYF. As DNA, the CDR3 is TGCGCCAGCAGCATCGGACGGGGTCGGGATACGCAGTATTTT.

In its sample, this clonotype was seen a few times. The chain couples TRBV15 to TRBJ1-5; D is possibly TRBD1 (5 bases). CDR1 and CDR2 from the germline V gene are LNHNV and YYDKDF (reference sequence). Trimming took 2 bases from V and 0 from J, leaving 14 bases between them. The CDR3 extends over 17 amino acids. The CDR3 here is CATSRKRRDYSNQPQHF. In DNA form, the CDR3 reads TGTGCCACCAGCAGAAAGAGAAGGGACTATAGCAATCAGCCCCAGCATTTT.

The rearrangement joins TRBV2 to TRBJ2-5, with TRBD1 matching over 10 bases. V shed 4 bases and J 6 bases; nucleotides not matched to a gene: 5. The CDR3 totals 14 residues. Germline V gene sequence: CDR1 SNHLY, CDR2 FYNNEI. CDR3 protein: CASSGQGAIQTQYF. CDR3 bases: TGTGCCAGCAGTGGACAGGGGGCGATCCAGACCCAGTACTTC.

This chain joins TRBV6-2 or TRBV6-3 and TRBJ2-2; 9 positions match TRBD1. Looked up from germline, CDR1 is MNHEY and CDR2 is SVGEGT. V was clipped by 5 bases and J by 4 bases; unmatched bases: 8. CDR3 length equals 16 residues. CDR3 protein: CASSATGGPGTGELFF. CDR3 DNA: TGTGCCAGCAGTGCGACAGGGGGTCCGGGCACCGGGGAGCTGTTTTTT.

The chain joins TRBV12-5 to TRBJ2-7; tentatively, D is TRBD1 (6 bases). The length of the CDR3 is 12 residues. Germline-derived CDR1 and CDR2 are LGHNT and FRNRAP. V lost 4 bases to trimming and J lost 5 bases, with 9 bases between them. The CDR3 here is CASGSGGDEQYF. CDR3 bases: TGTGCTAGTGGTTCTGGGGGCGACGAGCAGTACTTC.

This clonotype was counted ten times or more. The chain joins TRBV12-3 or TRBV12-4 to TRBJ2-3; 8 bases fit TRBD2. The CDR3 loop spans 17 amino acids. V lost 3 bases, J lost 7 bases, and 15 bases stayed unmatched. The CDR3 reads CASSFAGGFRTKNTQYF. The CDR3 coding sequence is TGTGCCAGCAGTTTTGCGGGGGGTTTTAGAACGAAAAATACGCAGTATTTT.

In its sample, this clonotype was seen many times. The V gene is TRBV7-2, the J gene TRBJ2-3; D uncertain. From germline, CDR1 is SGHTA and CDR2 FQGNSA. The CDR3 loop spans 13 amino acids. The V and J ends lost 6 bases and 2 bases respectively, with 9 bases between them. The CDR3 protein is CASSLSATDTQYF. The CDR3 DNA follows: TGTGCCAGCAGTTTGAGCGCCACAGATACGCAGTATTTT.

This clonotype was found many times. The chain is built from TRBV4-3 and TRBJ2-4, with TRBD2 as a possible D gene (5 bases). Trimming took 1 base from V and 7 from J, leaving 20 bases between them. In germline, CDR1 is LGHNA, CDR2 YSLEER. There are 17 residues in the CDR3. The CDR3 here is CASSQVGGGGNGNIQYF. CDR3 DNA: TGCGCCAGCAGCCAAGTAGGAGGCGGAGGAAATGGGAACATTCAGTACTTC.

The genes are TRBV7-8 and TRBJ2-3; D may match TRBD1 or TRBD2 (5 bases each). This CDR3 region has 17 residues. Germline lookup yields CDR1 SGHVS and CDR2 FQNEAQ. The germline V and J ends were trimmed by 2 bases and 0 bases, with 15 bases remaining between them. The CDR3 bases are TGTGCCAGCAGCTTACCTGGGGGATTACCTAGCACAGATACGCAGTATTTT. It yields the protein CASSLPGGLPSTDTQYF.

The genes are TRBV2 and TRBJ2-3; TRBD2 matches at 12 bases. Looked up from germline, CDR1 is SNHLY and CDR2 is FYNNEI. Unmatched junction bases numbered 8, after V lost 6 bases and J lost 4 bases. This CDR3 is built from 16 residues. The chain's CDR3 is CASSPPTSGGSDTQYF. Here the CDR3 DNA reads TGTGCCAGCAGCCCCCCGACTAGCGGGGGTTCAGATACGCAGTATTTT.

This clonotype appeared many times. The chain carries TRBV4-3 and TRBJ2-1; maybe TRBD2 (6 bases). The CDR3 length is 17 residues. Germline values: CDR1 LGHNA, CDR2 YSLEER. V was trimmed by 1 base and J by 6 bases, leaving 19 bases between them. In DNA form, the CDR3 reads TGCGCCAGCAGCCAAGTAATAGCGGCTAGAGGATTCAATGAGCAGTTCTTC. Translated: CASSQVIAARGFNEQFF.

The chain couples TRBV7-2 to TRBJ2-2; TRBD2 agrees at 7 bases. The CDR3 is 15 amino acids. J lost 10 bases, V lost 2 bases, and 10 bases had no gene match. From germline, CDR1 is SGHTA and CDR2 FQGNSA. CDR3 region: CASSLRAGEMAELFF. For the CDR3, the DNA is TGTGCCAGCAGCTTAAGGGCGGGAGAGATGGCGGAGCTGTTTTTT.